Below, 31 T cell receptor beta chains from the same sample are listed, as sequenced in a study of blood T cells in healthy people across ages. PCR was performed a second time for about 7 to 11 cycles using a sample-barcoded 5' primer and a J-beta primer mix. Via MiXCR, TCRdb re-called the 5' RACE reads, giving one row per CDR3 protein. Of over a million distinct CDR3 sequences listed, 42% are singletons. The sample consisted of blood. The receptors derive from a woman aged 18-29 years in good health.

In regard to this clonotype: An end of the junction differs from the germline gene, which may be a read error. The CDR3 loop reads CASLRGGLLGTDAQYF. The CDR3 bases are TGTGCCAGCCTCCGGGGCGGACTCTTGGGCACAGATGCGCAGTATTTT. The chain joins TRBV2 to TRBJ2-3; the D call may be TRBD1 or TRBD2 (5 bases each). Germline V gene data show CDR1 as SNHLY and CDR2 as FYNNEI. The CDR3 extends over 16 amino acids.

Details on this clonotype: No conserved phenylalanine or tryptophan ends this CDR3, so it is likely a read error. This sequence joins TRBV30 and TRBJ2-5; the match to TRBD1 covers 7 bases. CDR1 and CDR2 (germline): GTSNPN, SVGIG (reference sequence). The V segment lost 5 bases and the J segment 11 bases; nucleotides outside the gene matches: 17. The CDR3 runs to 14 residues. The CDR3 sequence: CAWSLQGLKGGQYI. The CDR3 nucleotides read TGTGCCTGGTCCCTACAGGGGCTCAAGGGTGGGCAGTACATC.

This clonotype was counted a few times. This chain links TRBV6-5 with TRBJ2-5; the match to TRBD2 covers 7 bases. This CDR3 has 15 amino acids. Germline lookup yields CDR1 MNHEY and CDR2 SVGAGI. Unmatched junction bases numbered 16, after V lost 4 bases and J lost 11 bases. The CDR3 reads CASSSRGGGLGEQYF. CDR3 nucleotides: TGTGCCAGCAGTTCGCGCGGGGGTGGGTTGGGTGAGCAGTACTTC.

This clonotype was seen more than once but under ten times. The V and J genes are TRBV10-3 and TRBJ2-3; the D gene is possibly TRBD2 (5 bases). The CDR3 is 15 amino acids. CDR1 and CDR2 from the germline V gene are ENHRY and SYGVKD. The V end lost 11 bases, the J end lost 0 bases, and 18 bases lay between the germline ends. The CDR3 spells CASFSSGTSTDTQYF. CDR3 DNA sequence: TGTGCCTCCTTTAGCAGCGGCACTAGCACAGATACGCAGTATTTT.

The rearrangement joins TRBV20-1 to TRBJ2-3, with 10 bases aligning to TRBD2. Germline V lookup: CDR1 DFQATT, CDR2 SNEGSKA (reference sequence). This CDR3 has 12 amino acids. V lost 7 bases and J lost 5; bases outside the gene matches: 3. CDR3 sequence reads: CSVTSGEDTQYF. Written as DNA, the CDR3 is TGCAGTGTTACTAGCGGGGAAGATACGCAGTATTTT.

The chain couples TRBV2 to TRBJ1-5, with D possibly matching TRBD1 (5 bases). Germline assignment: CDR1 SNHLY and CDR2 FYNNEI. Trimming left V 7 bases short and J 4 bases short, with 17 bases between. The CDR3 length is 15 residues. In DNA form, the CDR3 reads TGTGCCAGCAACCTCGGGGGAGGGCGAAATCAGCCCCAGCATTTT. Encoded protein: CASNLGGGRNQPQHF. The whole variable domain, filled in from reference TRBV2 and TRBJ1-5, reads EPEVTQTPSHQVTQMGQEVILRCVPISNHLYFYWYRQILGQKVEFLVSFYNNEISEKSEIFDDQFSVERPDGSNFTLKIRSTKLEDSAMYFCASNLGGGRNQPQHFGDGTRLSIL.

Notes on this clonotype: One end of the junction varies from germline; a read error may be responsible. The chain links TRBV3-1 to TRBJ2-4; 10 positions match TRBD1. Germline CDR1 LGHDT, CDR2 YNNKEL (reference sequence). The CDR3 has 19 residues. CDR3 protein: CTSSQETYAGQGIGNIQYF. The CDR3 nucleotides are TGTACCAGCAGCCAAGAGACTTACGCGGGACAGGGGATAGGAAACATTCAGTACTTC.

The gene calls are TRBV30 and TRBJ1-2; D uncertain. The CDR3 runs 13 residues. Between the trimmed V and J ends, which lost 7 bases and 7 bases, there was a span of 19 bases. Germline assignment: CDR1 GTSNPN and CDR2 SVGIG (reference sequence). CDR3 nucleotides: TGTGCCTCCCCCCGGGTCGGGTTATCTGGCTACACCTTC. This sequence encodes CASPRVGLSGYTF.

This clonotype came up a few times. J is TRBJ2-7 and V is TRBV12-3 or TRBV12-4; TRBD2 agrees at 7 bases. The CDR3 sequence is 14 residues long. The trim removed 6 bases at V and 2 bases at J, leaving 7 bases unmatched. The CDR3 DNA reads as TGTGCCAGCAGCATATCGGGGGGTCCCTACGAGCAGTACTTC. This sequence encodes CASSISGGPYEQYF.

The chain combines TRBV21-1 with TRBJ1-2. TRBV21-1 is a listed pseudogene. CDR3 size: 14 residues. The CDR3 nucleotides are TGTGCCAGCAGCAAAGGACTGGCCAACTATGGCTACACCTTC. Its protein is CASSKGLANYGYTF.

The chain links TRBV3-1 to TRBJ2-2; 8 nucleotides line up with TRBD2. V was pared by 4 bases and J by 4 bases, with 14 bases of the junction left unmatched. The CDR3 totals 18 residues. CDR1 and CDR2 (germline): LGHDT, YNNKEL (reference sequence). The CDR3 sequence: CASSPKTGAGGGTGELFF. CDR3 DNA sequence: TGTGCCAGCAGCCCAAAAACGGGTGCGGGGGGCGGCACCGGGGAGCTGTTTTTT.

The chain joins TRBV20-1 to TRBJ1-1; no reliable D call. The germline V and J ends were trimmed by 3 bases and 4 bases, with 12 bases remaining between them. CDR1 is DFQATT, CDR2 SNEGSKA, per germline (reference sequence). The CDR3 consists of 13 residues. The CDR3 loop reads CSASRVSVTEAFF. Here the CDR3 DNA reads TGCAGTGCTAGTCGAGTTTCGGTCACTGAAGCTTTCTTT.

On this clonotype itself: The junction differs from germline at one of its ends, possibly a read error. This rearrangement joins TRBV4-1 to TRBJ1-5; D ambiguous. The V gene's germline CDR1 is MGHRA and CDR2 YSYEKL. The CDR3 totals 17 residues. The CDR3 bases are TGCGCCAACAGCCAAGATTCAGAGACAATAATCAATCAGCCCCAGCATTTT. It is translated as CANSQDSETIINQPQHF.

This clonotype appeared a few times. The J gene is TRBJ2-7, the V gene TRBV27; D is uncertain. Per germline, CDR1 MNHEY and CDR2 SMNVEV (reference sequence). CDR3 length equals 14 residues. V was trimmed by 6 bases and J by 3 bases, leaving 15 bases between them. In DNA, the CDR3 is TGTGCCAGCAGGAAACTGCAAACCATCTACGAGCAGTACTTC. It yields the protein CASRKLQTIYEQYF.

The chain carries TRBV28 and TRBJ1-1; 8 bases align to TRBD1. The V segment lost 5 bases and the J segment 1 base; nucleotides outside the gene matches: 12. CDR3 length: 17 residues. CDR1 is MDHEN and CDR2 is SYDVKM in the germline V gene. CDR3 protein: CASSPSPGQAGNTEAFF. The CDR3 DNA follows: TGTGCCAGCAGTCCCTCACCGGGACAGGCGGGGAACACTGAAGCTTTCTTT.

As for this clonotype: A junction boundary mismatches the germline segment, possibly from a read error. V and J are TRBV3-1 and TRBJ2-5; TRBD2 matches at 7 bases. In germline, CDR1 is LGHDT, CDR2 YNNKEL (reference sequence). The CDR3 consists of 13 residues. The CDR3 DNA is TGTGCCAGCAGACAAGCGGGGCAAGAGACCCAGTACTTC. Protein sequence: CASRQAGQETQYF.

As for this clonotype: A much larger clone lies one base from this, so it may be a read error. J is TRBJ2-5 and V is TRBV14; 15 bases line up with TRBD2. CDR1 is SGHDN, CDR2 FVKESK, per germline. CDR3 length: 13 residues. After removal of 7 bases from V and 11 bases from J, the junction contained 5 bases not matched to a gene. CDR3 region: CASKDGLAGGQYF. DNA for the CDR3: TGTGCCAGCAAAGATGGACTAGCGGGAGGGCAGTACTTC.

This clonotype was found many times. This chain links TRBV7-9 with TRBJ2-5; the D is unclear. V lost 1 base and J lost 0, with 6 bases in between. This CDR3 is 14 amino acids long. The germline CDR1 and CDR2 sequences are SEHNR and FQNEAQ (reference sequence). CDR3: CASSLGPNQETQYF. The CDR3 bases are TGTGCCAGCAGCTTAGGACCCAACCAAGAGACCCAGTACTTC.

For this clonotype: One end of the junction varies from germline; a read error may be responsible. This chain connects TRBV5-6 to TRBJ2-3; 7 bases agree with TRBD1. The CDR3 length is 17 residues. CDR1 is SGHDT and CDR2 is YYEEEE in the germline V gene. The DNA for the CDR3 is TGTGTCAGCAGCTTCCAGGGTTGGGACAGCCCTCCAGATACGCAGTATTTT. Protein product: CVSSFQGWDSPPDTQYF.

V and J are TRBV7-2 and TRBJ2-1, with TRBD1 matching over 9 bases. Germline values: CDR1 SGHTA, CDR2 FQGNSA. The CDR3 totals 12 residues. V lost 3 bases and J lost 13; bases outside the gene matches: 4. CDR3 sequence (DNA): TGTGCCAGCAGCTTCACAGGGGGCCCCCAGTTCTTC. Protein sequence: CASSFTGGPQFF.

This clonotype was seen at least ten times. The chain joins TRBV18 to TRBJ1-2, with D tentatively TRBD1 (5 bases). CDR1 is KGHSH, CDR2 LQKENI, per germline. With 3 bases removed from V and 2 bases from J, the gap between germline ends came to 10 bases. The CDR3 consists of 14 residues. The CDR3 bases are TGTGCCAGCTCACCCCAACAGGACAACTATGGCTACACCTTC. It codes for CASSPQQDNYGYTF.

The CDR3 DNA sequence: TGTGCCAGCAGCTTGACGACAGCCAAGAGCGCTGAAGCTTTCTTT. It codes for CASSLTTAKSAEAFF. This chain connects TRBV7-3 to TRBJ1-1; a possible D gene is TRBD1 (5 bases). V was shortened by 3 bases and J by 6 bases, with 17 bases between the two germline ends. The CDR3 has 15 residues. CDR1 and CDR2 from the germline V gene are SGHTA and FQGTGA.

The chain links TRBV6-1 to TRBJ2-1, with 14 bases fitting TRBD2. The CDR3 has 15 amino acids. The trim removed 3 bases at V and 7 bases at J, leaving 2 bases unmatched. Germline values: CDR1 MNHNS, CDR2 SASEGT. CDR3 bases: TGTGCCAGCAGTGATTGGACTAGCGGGGGGAATGAGCAGTTCTTC. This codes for CASSDWTSGGNEQFF.

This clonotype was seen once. CDR3 residues: CASSSMGPTSGAGGDNEQYF. CDR3 bases: TGCGCCAGCAGCTCCATGGGTCCGACTAGCGGGGCGGGCGGGGACAATGAGCAGTACTTC. V and J are TRBV5-1 and TRBJ2-7, with 11 bases lining up with TRBD2. The CDR3 has 20 amino acids. Germline lookup yields CDR1 SGHRS and CDR2 YFSETQ. Germline trimming cut 3 bases from V and 7 bases from J; bases unmatched to any gene: 24.

CDR3 in amino acids: CASSLRDWQESYNEQFF. The DNA of the CDR3 is TGTGCCAGCAGCTTAAGGGACTGGCAGGAGTCTTACAATGAGCAGTTCTTC. The V and J genes are TRBV7-9 and TRBJ2-1; weak D call: TRBD2 (6 bases). Germline CDR1 reads SEHNR; CDR2 reads FQNEAQ (reference sequence). V was trimmed by 2 bases and J by 4 bases, leaving 18 bases between them. CDR3 length: 17 residues.

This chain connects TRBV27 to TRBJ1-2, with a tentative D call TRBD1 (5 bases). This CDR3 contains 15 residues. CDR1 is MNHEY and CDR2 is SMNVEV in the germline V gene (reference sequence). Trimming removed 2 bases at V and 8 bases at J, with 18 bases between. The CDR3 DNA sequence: TGTGCCAGCAGTTTAGAGGGACGGCCGACGAGAGGCTACACCTTC. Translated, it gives CASSLEGRPTRGYTF.

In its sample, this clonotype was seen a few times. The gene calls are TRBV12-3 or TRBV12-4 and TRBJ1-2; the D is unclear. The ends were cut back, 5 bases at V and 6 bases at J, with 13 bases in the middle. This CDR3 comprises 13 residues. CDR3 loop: CASSRGSGDGYTF. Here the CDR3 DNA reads TGTGCCAGCAGTCGGGGTAGCGGTGATGGCTACACCTTC.

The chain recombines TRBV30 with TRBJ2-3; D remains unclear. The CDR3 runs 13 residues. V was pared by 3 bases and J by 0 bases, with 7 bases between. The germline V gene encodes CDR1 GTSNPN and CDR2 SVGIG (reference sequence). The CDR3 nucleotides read TGTGCCTGGAGGAGACCCAGCACAGATACGCAGTATTTT. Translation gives CAWRRPSTDTQYF.

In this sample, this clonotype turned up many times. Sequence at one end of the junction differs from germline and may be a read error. CDR3 sequence reads: CASSLTGGDGYTF. In nucleotides, the CDR3 is TGTGCCAGCAGCCTGACAGGGGGCGATGGCTACACCTTC. The chain is built from TRBV5-1 and TRBJ1-2, with 10 nucleotides matching TRBD1. The V gene's germline CDR1 is SGHRS and CDR2 YFSETQ. CDR3 length: 13 residues.

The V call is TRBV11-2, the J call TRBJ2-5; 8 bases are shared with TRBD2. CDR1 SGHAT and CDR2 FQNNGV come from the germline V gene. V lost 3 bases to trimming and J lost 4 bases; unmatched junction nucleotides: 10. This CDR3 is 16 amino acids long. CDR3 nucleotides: TGTGCCAGCAGCTTCCCGACTAGCGTCTATGGAGAGACCCAGTACTTC. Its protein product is CASSFPTSVYGETQYF.

The CDR3 loop is CASSSGRGTEAFF. In DNA form, the CDR3 reads TGTGCCAGCAGTTCAGGGCGCGGCACTGAAGCTTTCTTT. This chain connects TRBV27 to TRBJ1-1; TRBD1 is a possible D gene (5 bases). The CDR3 contains 13 residues. V was pared by 4 bases and J by 4 bases, with 10 bases between. Germline V lookup: CDR1 MNHEY, CDR2 SMNVEV (reference sequence).